The sequence of this TCR beta chain was determined in a study of beta chain features in type 1 diabetes. General study points: It was not settled here whether HLA type affects TCRB rearrangement. VDJ junctions in type 1 diabetes patients carried more deletions and fewer insertions. The cDNA sequencing approach could over-represent high-TCR-expressing cells. Compared with healthy donors, patients appeared to share more similar naive, central memory and regulatory TCRB repertoires.

The CDR3 runs 15 residues. CDR1 SGDLS and CDR2 YYNGEE come from the germline V gene. V trimming: 0 bases; J trimming: 3 bases; junction bases outside the gene matches: 2. This clone was seen a few times. Its antigen remains unidentified. The authors reverse transcribed all of the isolated RNA, so sequencing captured expressed TCRB transcripts. Repertoires were generated with immunoSEQ multiplex PCR, while TCRdb's copy carries only in-frame clones and drops some. The sample includes more than 300,000 clones, around 13% of them seen just once. Source material: naive CD4+ T cells from blood. The V gene is TRBV9, the J gene TRBJ2-2; 7 nucleotides match TRBD1. The receptor was isolated from a man aged 18 to 29 in good health. The CDR3 here is CASSVGRGYTGELFF. The CDR3 nucleotides are TGTGCCAGCAGCGTAGGCAGGGGGTACACCGGGGAGCTGTTTTTT.